Below are 19 T cell receptor beta chains sequenced from a single sample in a study of CD8 T cells in Susac syndrome. RNA totalling about 0.5 to 1 ug underwent reverse transcription with random hexamers. TCRdb recomputed calls from the immunoSEQ multiplex PCR reads with MiXCR, one row per CDR3 protein. The table has 80,000 to 90,000 distinct CDR3 sequences, 95% seen once. The sequencing input was CD8+ T cells from PBMCs. Every receptor here comes from a human donor with Susac syndrome.

The chain has TRBV13 and TRBJ1-5, with D maybe TRBD1 (5 bases). CDR1 is PRHDT, CDR2 FYEKMQ, per germline (reference sequence). Trimming left V 5 bases short and J 6 bases short, with 17 bases between. The CDR3 runs to 15 residues. The CDR3 loop is CASSEGYRGSQPQHF. The CDR3 nucleotides read TGTGCCAGCAGCGAGGGTTATCGGGGGTCTCAGCCCCAGCATTTT. Full variable domain (remainder filled in from reference TRBV13 and TRBJ1-5): AAGVIQSPRHLIKEKRETATLKCYPIPRHDTVYWYQQGPGQDPQFLISFYEKMQSDKGSIPDRFSAQQFSDYHSELNMSSLELGDSALYFCASSEGYRGSQPQHFGDGTRLSIL.

V usage is TRBV13 and J usage is TRBJ2-7; 9 bases are a match to TRBD1. This CDR3 has 14 residues. Germline lookup yields CDR1 PRHDT and CDR2 FYEKMQ (reference sequence). With V trimmed by 4 bases and J by 1 base, 2 bases remained unmatched. The CDR3 region is CASSSGQGSYEQYF. CDR3 sequence (DNA): TGTGCCAGCAGCTCGGGACAGGGATCCTACGAGCAGTACTTC.

The J gene is TRBJ2-7, the V gene TRBV25-1, with D perhaps TRBD1 (5 bases). The CDR3 is 13 amino acids. Germline CDR1 is MGHDK and CDR2 is SYGVNS. Trimming removed 5 bases at V and 6 bases at J, with 14 bases between. CDR3 nucleotide sequence: TGTGCCAGCAGTCCCGAAGGGGTTTCCGAGCAGTACTTC. Encoded protein: CASSPEGVSEQYF.

This rearrangement joins TRBV14 to TRBJ2-5; D may be TRBD2 (5 bases). The germline gives CDR1 SGHDN, CDR2 FVKESK. The CDR3 loop spans 13 amino acids. With 3 bases removed from V and 5 bases from J, the gap between germline ends came to 10 bases. This CDR3 reads CASSQVGVETQYF. CDR3 bases: TGTGCCAGCAGCCAGGTGGGAGTGGAGACCCAGTACTTC.

V gene TRBV20-1 combines with J gene TRBJ2-1; TRBD2 might be the D (5 bases). V lost 6 bases to trimming and J lost 3 bases, with 15 bases between them. Germline CDR1 DFQATT, CDR2 SNEGSKA (reference sequence). This CDR3 is built from 14 residues. The CDR3, as DNA: TGCAGTGCCTATTCGGAGGCTGGCTACAATGAGCAGTTCTTC. Residues: CSAYSEAGYNEQFF.

The V call is TRBV18, the J call TRBJ1-1; D is ambiguous. V dropped 6 bases and J dropped 5 bases, with 19 bases sitting between them. The CDR3 is made up of 15 amino acids. The germline V gene has CDR1 KGHSH and CDR2 LQKENI. This CDR3 reads CASSRGQGRETEAFF. CDR3 DNA sequence: TGTGCCAGCTCCCGAGGCCAAGGGCGGGAAACTGAAGCTTTCTTT.

The chain carries TRBV12-3 or TRBV12-4 and TRBJ2-3, with no clear D. V was trimmed by 3 bases and J by 6 bases, leaving 10 bases between them. This CDR3 is 13 amino acids long. The CDR3 DNA reads as TGTGCCAGCAGTTTTACAGACCGGGATACGCAGTATTTT. It encodes CASSFTDRDTQYF.

The rearrangement uses TRBV9 and TRBJ2-1; D is perhaps TRBD2 (6 bases). V was pared by 0 bases and J by 7 bases, with 26 bases between. Germline V gene lookup returns CDR1 SGDLS and CDR2 YYNGEE. The CDR3 runs to 19 residues. The CDR3 region is CASSVGDSYQPPYKNEQFF. The CDR3 nucleotides read TGTGCCAGCAGCGTAGGGGACTCCTACCAGCCCCCCTACAAGAATGAGCAGTTCTTC.

V gene TRBV4-1 combines with J gene TRBJ1-2; D is possibly TRBD1 (5 bases). V dropped 0 bases and J dropped 4 bases, with 12 bases sitting between them. CDR3 length equals 15 residues. Looked up from germline, CDR1 is MGHRA and CDR2 is YSYEKL. CDR3 in amino acids: CASSQEVVGGYGYTF. For the CDR3, the DNA is TGCGCCAGCAGCCAAGAAGTGGTCGGGGGCTATGGCTACACCTTC.

This chain links TRBV29-1 with TRBJ2-1; D assignment may be TRBD1 or TRBD2 (5 bases each). The germline V and J ends were trimmed by 5 bases and 4 bases, with 18 bases remaining between them. The CDR3 has 15 residues. Germline CDR1 SQVTM, CDR2 ANQGSEA. This CDR3 is CSVPKPEGIYNEQFF. In DNA, the CDR3 is TGCAGCGTTCCTAAACCTGAGGGGATATACAATGAGCAGTTCTTC.

In this sample, this clonotype turned up a few times. The chain combines TRBV30 with TRBJ1-4, with D unclear. V lost 5 bases and J lost 8, with 18 bases in between. The CDR3 totals 14 residues. Germline V gene data show CDR1 as GTSNPN and CDR2 as SVGIG (reference sequence). The CDR3 nucleotides read TGTGCCTGGTCCGGAGAGACCTCACAGGAAAAACTGTTTTTT. Residues: CAWSGETSQEKLFF.

The chain carries TRBV10-3 and TRBJ2-3; TRBD2 aligns across 14 bases. The CDR3 extends over 18 amino acids. CDR1 is ENHRY and CDR2 is SYGVKD in the germline V gene. The ends lost 0 bases at V and 1 base at J; junction bases unmatched: 3. For the CDR3, the DNA is TGTGCCATCAGTGAGTCCGGGACTAGCGGGAGAGGCACAGATACGCAGTATTTT. This encodes CAISESGTSGRGTDTQYF.

The chain recombines TRBV12-3 or TRBV12-4 with TRBJ2-3, with TRBD2 matching 14 bases. V was pared by 5 bases and J by 3 bases, with 4 bases of the junction left unmatched. The CDR3 totals 16 residues. The CDR3 DNA reads TGTGCCAGCAGTGGGGGACTAGCGGGAGAAACAGATACGCAGTATTTT. Protein product: CASSGGLAGETDTQYF.

CDR3 region: CASSPDSEDTQYF. As DNA, the CDR3 is TGTGCCAGCAGCCCTGACAGCGAAGATACGCAGTATTTT. V gene TRBV12-3 or TRBV12-4 combines with J gene TRBJ2-3, with D possibly matching TRBD1 (5 bases). The CDR3 runs to 13 residues. The V end was cut by 6 bases, the J end by 5 bases, with 12 bases between.

The chain links TRBV5-6 to TRBJ1-2; maybe TRBD1 (5 bases). The CDR3 has 16 residues. Germline V gives CDR1 SGHDT, CDR2 YYEEEE. Trimming stripped 1 base from V and 1 base from J, with 14 bases between. This CDR3 reads CASSLPGEGNNYGYTF. Written as DNA, the CDR3 is TGTGCCAGCAGCTTGCCCGGGGAGGGGAATAACTATGGCTACACCTTC.

The V and J genes are TRBV7-6 and TRBJ2-1; 9 positions match TRBD2. The V gene's germline CDR1 is SGHVS and CDR2 FNYEAQ. V was clipped by 1 base and J by 5 bases; unmatched bases: 9. The CDR3 sequence is 17 residues long. The DNA of the CDR3 is TGTGCCAGCAGCTTAGAGGCGGGAGGGGCTATCCACAATGAGCAGTTCTTC. Protein sequence: CASSLEAGGAIHNEQFF.

The chain couples TRBV2 to TRBJ2-7; 8 bases are shared with TRBD1. The germline V gene encodes CDR1 SNHLY and CDR2 FYNNEI. V gave up 8 bases and J gave up 7 bases; unmatched junction bases: 10. The CDR3 contains 13 residues. Here the CDR3 reads CASWALGDREQYF. CDR3 nucleotides: TGTGCCAGCTGGGCACTAGGGGACAGGGAGCAGTACTTC.

V gene TRBV29-1 combines with J gene TRBJ2-7; 7 bases are a match to TRBD1. Trimming removed 6 bases from V and 7 bases from J; junction bases left unmatched: 9. The length of the CDR3 is 12 residues. The germline V gene has CDR1 SQVTM and CDR2 ANQGSEA. The CDR3 here is CSVADRLWEQYF. The CDR3 DNA reads TGCAGCGTGGCGGACAGGCTCTGGGAGCAGTACTTC.

This sequence joins TRBV6-5 and TRBJ1-2; possibly TRBD1 for D (6 bases). The CDR3 covers 17 residues. V lost 4 bases to trimming and J lost 4 bases, with 22 bases between them. CDR1 is MNHEY and CDR2 is SVGAGI in the germline V gene. CDR3 in amino acids: CASSSPNGPQGFYGYTF. The CDR3 DNA sequence: TGTGCCAGCAGTTCTCCCAACGGGCCACAGGGTTTCTATGGCTACACCTTC.